The 14 T cell receptor beta chains given below trace back to one sample, sequenced in a study of PD-1 blockade in classical Hodgkin lymphoma. All the patients suffered relapse after autologous stem cell transplantation, and brentuximab vedotin exposure differed. TCRdb's table, derived via immunoSEQ multiplex PCR, lists solely in-frame clones and lacks some. The data hold roughly 40,000 clones, with 75% to 90% observed a single time. Sequences were derived from peripheral blood mononuclear cells (PBMCs), sampled at baseline. All receptors derive from a human donor with classical Hodgkin lymphoma.

This clone was seen a single time. V gene TRBV6-5 combines with J gene TRBJ2-5; 10 bases are a match to TRBD1. Trimming took 8 bases from V and 5 from J; bases not matched to a gene: 8. The CDR3 loop spans 14 amino acids. Germline V gives CDR1 MNHEY, CDR2 SVGAGI. The chain's CDR3 is CASGQGGGSETQYF. In DNA, the CDR3 is TGTGCCAGCGGACAGGGGGGAGGTAGTGAGACCCAGTACTTC.

The chain has TRBV6-1 and TRBJ1-5, with a weak D call TRBD1 (6 bases). CDR1 is MNHNS and CDR2 is SASEGT in the germline V gene. Trimming left V 1 base short and J 6 bases short, with 13 bases between. This CDR3 comprises 15 residues. CDR3 sequence: CASSEVQGLGQPQHF. For the CDR3, the DNA is TGTGCCAGCAGTGAAGTACAGGGACTGGGTCAGCCCCAGCATTTT.

The chain carries TRBV7-8 and TRBJ2-3; D unresolved. Germline V lookup: CDR1 SGHVS, CDR2 FQNEAQ. This CDR3 comprises 14 residues. Trimming took off 2 bases at V and 6 bases at J, with 12 bases between the two ends. The CDR3 DNA reads as TGTGCCAGCAGCTTAAAACTAACCGACGATACGCAGTATTTT. Its translation: CASSLKLTDDTQYF.

This rearrangement joins TRBV7-3 to TRBJ2-1; no reliable D call. Trimming removed 5 bases from V and 1 base from J, with 12 bases in between. The CDR3 length is 15 residues. The germline gives CDR1 SGHTA, CDR2 FQGTGA. CDR3 coding DNA: TGTGCCAGCAGCCCGCGACTCTCGTCCTACAATGAGCAGTTCTTC. Its translation is CASSPRLSSYNEQFF.

J is TRBJ2-1 and V is TRBV6-5; D might be TRBD2 (6 bases). V lost 0 bases, J lost 7 bases, and 10 bases lay in between. The length of the CDR3 is 14 residues. The V gene's germline CDR1 is MNHEY and CDR2 SVGAGI. CDR3 sequence (DNA): TGTGCCAGCAGTTACTCAGGGACTTTAAATGAGCAGTTCTTC. Translating gives CASSYSGTLNEQFF.

The chain uses TRBV27 and TRBJ2-1; TRBD2 aligns across 14 bases. Per the germline V gene, CDR1 is MNHEY and CDR2 is SMNVEV (reference sequence). The CDR3 is 16 residues long. With 4 bases clipped from V and 7 bases from J, the junction kept 6 bases outside the gene matches. CDR3 sequence reads: CASSSTTSGRANEQFF. The DNA for the CDR3 is TGTGCCAGCAGTTCTACGACTAGCGGGAGGGCGAATGAGCAGTTCTTC.

The V call is TRBV2, the J call TRBJ1-5; possibly TRBD1 for D (5 bases). V was cut by 6 bases and J by 7 bases, with 16 bases left in between. CDR1 and CDR2 (germline): SNHLY, FYNNEI. The CDR3 length is 14 residues. The CDR3 coding sequence is TGTGCCAGCAGAGCTCAGGGAAGGGGACAGCCCCAGCATTTT. It translates to CASRAQGRGQPQHF.

This sequence joins TRBV18 and TRBJ2-7, with 7 nucleotides matching TRBD2. Germline V gene lookup returns CDR1 KGHSH and CDR2 LQKENI. The CDR3 runs 15 residues. The ends lost 0 bases at V and 3 bases at J; junction bases unmatched: 5. The CDR3 DNA follows: TGTGCCAGCTCACCACCACAGTCGGGGGGCTACGAGCAGTACTTC. Residues: CASSPPQSGGYEQYF.

The V call is TRBV4-2, the J call TRBJ1-1; the D gene is possibly TRBD1 (6 bases). V was trimmed by 0 bases and J by 7 bases, leaving 9 bases between them. Germline V gives CDR1 LGHNA, CDR2 YNFKEQ. CDR3 length: 13 residues. In DNA, the CDR3 is TGTGCCAGCAGCCAAGATGACAGGTTTGAAGCTTTCTTT. Its protein product is CASSQDDRFEAFF.

V and J are TRBV2 and TRBJ2-5; 8 bases are a match to TRBD1. Looked up from germline, CDR1 is SNHLY and CDR2 is FYNNEI. CDR3 length equals 14 residues. After removal of 5 bases from V and 5 bases from J, the junction contained 7 bases not matched to a gene. The CDR3 DNA reads as TGTGCCAGCAGTCCTGGACAGGGCGGGGAGACCCAGTACTTC. Residues: CASSPGQGGETQYF.

J is TRBJ1-1 and V is TRBV7-6, with unresolved D. Germline-derived CDR1 and CDR2 are SGHVS and FNYEAQ. The V gene lost 5 bases and the J gene lost 3 bases, with 13 bases spanning the gap. This CDR3 contains 14 residues. This CDR3 reads CASSVVPGDTEAFF. CDR3 coding DNA: TGTGCCAGCAGCGTCGTCCCGGGTGACACTGAAGCTTTCTTT. Based on the CDR3 plus reference TRBV7-6 and TRBJ1-1, the full variable domain is GAGVSQSPRYKVTKRGQDVALRCDPISGHVSLYWYRQALGQGPEFLTYFNYEAQQDKSGLPNDRFSAERPEGSISTLTIQRTEQRDSAMYRCASSVVPGDTEAFFGQGTRLTVV.

This clone was recorded once. V is TRBV7-9 and J is TRBJ2-3; D gene unclear. The germline V and J ends were trimmed by 4 bases and 0 bases, with 2 bases remaining between them. The CDR3 has 12 amino acids. Germline V lookup: CDR1 SEHNR, CDR2 FQNEAQ (reference sequence). The CDR3 nucleotides are TGTGCCAGCAGCTCCAGCACAGATACGCAGTATTTT. It codes for CASSSSTDTQYF.

The V and J genes are TRBV6-1 and TRBJ2-6; D might be TRBD2 (7 bases). This CDR3 comprises 14 residues. V lost 7 bases, J lost 4 bases, and 11 bases lay in between. The V gene's germline CDR1 is MNHNS and CDR2 SASEGT. The CDR3 sequence: CASMRGGGANVLTF. The CDR3 DNA follows: TGTGCCAGCATGAGGGGGGGAGGGGCCAACGTCCTGACTTTC.

The chain carries TRBV6-5 and TRBJ1-1; D is ambiguous. Deletions cut 2 bases from V and 1 base from J, with 5 bases between. The CDR3 covers 13 residues. Germline CDR1 and CDR2: MNHEY and SVGAGI. Here the CDR3 DNA reads TGTGCCAGCAGTTACACCAGGAACACTGAAGCTTTCTTT. Translated: CASSYTRNTEAFF.